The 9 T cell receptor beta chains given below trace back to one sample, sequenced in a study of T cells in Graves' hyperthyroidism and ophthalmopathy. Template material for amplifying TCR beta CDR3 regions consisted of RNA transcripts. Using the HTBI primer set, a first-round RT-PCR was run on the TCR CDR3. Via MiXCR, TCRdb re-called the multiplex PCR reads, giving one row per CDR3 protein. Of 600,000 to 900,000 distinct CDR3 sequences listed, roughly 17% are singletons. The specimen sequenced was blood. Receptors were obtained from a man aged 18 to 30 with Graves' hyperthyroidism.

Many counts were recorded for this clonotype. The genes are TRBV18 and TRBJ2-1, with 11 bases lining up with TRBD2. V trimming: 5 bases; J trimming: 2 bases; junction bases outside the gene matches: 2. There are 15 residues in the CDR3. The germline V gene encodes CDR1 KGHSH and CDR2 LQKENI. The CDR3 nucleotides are TGTGCCAGCTCAGAACTAGCGGGGGCCTACAATGAGCAGTTCTTC. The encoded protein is CASSELAGAYNEQFF.

The CDR3 protein is CASSQLTGPQHF. The CDR3 nucleotides read TGTGCCAGCAGTCAATTGACAGGCCCCCAGCATTTT. The genes are TRBV27 and TRBJ1-5, with D perhaps TRBD1 (6 bases). Trimming left V 5 bases short and J 10 bases short, with 12 bases between. The CDR3 is made up of 12 amino acids. Per the germline V gene, CDR1 is MNHEY and CDR2 is SMNVEV (reference sequence).

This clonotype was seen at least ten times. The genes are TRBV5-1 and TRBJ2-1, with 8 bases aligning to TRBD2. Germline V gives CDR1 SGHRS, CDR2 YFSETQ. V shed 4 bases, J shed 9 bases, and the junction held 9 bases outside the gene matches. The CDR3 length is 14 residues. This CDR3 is CASSSLAGRSEQFF. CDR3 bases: TGCGCCAGCAGCAGCTTAGCGGGAAGGAGTGAGCAGTTCTTC.

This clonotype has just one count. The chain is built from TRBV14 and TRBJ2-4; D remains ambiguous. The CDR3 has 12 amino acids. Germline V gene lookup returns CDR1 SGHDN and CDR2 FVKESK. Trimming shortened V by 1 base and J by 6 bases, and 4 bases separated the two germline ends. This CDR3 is CASSQAGNIQYF. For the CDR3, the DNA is TGTGCCAGCAGCCAAGCAGGAAACATTCAGTACTTC.

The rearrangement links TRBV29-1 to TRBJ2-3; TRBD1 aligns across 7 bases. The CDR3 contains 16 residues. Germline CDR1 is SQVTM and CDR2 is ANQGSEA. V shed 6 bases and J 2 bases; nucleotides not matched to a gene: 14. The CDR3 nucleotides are TGCAGCGTCGGTAAACCCGGGACAGACTTCACAGATACGCAGTATTTT. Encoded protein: CSVGKPGTDFTDTQYF.

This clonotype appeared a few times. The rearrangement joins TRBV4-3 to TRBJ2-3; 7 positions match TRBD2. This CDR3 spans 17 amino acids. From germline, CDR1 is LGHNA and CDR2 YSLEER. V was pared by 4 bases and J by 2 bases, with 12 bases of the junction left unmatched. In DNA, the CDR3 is TGCGCCAGCAGCCCCCTTGGAATAGCGGGTACCACAGATACGCAGTATTTT. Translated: CASSPLGIAGTTDTQYF.

The CDR3 DNA reads as TGCGCCAGCAGCCAAGAGGGAGGCGGCACTGAAGCTTTCTTT. Protein sequence: CASSQEGGGTEAFF. The chain couples TRBV4-3 to TRBJ1-1; D uncertain. Germline CDR1 LGHNA, CDR2 YSLEER. CDR3 length: 14 residues. V lost 0 bases to trimming and J lost 4 bases, with 9 bases between them.

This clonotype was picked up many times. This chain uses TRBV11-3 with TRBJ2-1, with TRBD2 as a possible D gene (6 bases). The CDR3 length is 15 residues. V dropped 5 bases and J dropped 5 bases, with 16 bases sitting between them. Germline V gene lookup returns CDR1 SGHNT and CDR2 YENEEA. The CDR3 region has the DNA TGTGCCAGCAGCGACAGACTAGTAAGCCACAATGAGCAGTTCTTC. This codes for CASSDRLVSHNEQFF. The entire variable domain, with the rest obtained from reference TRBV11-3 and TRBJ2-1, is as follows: EAGVVQSPRYKIIEKKQPVAFWCNPISGHNTLYWYLQNLGQGPELLIRYENEEAVDDSQLPKDRFSAERLKGVDSTLKIQPAELGDSAVYLCASSDRLVSHNEQFFGPGTRLTVL.

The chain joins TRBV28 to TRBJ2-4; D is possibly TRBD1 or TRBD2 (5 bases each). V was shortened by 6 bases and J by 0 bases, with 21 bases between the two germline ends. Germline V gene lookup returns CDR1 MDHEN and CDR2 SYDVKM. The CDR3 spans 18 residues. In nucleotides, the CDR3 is TGTGCCAGCAGCTACCCATTCCTCCAGAGGGGAGCCAAAAACATTCAGTACTTC. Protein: CASSYPFLQRGAKNIQYF.